This T cell receptor (beta chain) was captured in a study of CD8+CD57+ T cells in acquired aplastic anemia. On this clonotype itself: Its target is not known.

Notes on the study in general: Between patients and controls, CD8+ Simpson's diversity did not vary significantly. Approximately 27 CD8+ CDR3 sequences occurred in both the patients and the controls.

Genomic DNA, serving as template, underwent TCR beta VDJ and CDR3 profiling. MiXCR was run by TCRdb on the reads, yielding one entry per CDR3 protein. Among around 170,000 distinct CDR3 sequences listed, 60% to 70% were seen once. With V trimmed by 3 bases and J by 1 base, 8 bases remained unmatched. This CDR3 contains 17 residues. The V gene's germline CDR1 is LNHNV and CDR2 YYDKDF (reference sequence). The source is a human donor in good health. Sequenced sample: sorted CD4+, CD8+, or CD8+CD57+ T cells (not recorded which) from PBMCs. This rearrangement joins TRBV15 to TRBJ2-3, with 9 bases aligning to TRBD2. The CDR3 DNA is TGTGCCACCAGCAGGTATAGAGCGGGGGGTGGCACAGATACGCAGTATTTT. Encoded protein: CATSRYRAGGGTDTQYF.